Presented here are 13 T cell receptor beta chains from one specimen sequenced in a study of shared clonotypes between healthy human individuals. Repertoires were generated with immunoSEQ multiplex PCR, while TCRdb's copy carries only in-frame clones and drops some. The sample lists hundreds of thousands of clones; roughly 78% were seen once. The specimen sequenced was memory CD4+ T cells sorted from blood. Subset described: CD45RA-negative fraction. All receptors derive from a woman in her thirties in good health.

This clone appeared a few times. The chain couples TRBV7-6 to TRBJ1-2, with D possibly being TRBD1 (5 bases). V was pared by 2 bases and J by 0 bases, with 10 bases between. There are 15 residues in the CDR3. From germline, CDR1 is SGHVS and CDR2 FNYEAQ. CDR3 sequence (DNA): TGTGCCAGCAGCTTAATGCAGGGAGCTAACTATGGCTACACCTTC. It specifies CASSLMQGANYGYTF.

The chain uses TRBV7-9 and TRBJ2-5, with TRBD1 matching 7 bases. The CDR3 is 14 amino acids. V lost 9 bases, J lost 5 bases, and 12 bases stayed unmatched. The germline gives CDR1 SEHNR, CDR2 FQNEAQ (reference sequence). The CDR3 here is CASGPGQRWETQYF. Written as DNA, the CDR3 is TGTGCCAGTGGACCGGGACAGAGGTGGGAGACCCAGTACTTC. Complete variable domain (other parts from reference TRBV7-9 and TRBJ2-5): DTGVSQNPRHKITKRGQNVTFRCDPISEHNRLYWYRQTLGQGPEFLTYFQNEAQLEKSRLLSDRFSAERPKGSFSTLEIQRTEQGDSAMYLCASGPGQRWETQYFGPGTRLLVL.

The gene calls are TRBV19 and TRBJ2-1, with 14 nucleotides matching TRBD2. V dropped 3 bases and J dropped 9; count of bases not matched to a gene: 7. The CDR3 is made up of 16 amino acids. In germline, CDR1 is LNHDA, CDR2 SQIVND (reference sequence). The CDR3 here is CASSILGTSGRSEQFF. The CDR3 nucleotides read TGTGCCAGTAGTATTCTCGGGACTAGCGGGAGATCTGAGCAGTTCTTC.

The rearrangement uses TRBV7-3 and TRBJ2-5; 7 nucleotides line up with TRBD2. The V gene's germline CDR1 is SGHTA and CDR2 FQGTGA. The CDR3 spans 14 residues. J lost 3 bases, V lost 5 bases, and 6 bases had no gene match. The CDR3 sequence: CASSPTSAKETQYF. DNA for the CDR3: TGTGCCAGCAGCCCTACTAGCGCTAAAGAGACCCAGTACTTC. The full variable domain, its missing parts supplied by reference TRBV7-3 and TRBJ2-5, is GAGVSQTPSNKVTEKGKYVELRCDPISGHTALYWYRQSLGQGPEFLIYFQGTGAADDSGLPNDRFFAVRPEGSVSTLKIQRTERGDSAVYLCASSPTSAKETQYFGPGTRLLVL.

The V gene is TRBV25-1, the J gene TRBJ2-7, with 8 positions matching TRBD1. Germline-derived CDR1 and CDR2 are MGHDK and SYGVNS. The CDR3 contains 15 residues. After removal of 6 bases from V and 1 base from J, the junction contained 8 bases not matched to a gene. Here the CDR3 DNA reads TGTGCCAGCAGGAACTCCGGGACAGGTTCCTACGAGCAGTACTTC. This sequence encodes CASRNSGTGSYEQYF.

This clone was detected a few times. The rearrangement links TRBV7-9 to TRBJ2-5, with TRBD1 identical over 7 bases. V lost 7 bases to trimming and J lost 2 bases; unmatched junction nucleotides: 4. Germline V gives CDR1 SEHNR, CDR2 FQNEAQ (reference sequence). The CDR3 extends over 13 amino acids. The chain's CDR3 is CASNGQAQETQYF. The CDR3 DNA reads as TGTGCCAGCAACGGACAGGCTCAAGAGACCCAGTACTTC.

This chain connects TRBV28 to TRBJ2-3; D might be TRBD1 (6 bases). V was pared by 6 bases and J by 2 bases, with 18 bases between. This CDR3 has 16 residues. The germline V gene has CDR1 MDHEN and CDR2 SYDVKM. The CDR3 nucleotides read TGTGCCAGCAGGACCCCGCATCAGGGGAACACAGATACGCAGTATTTT. It encodes CASRTPHQGNTDTQYF.

The rearrangement joins TRBV6-5 to TRBJ2-7; 7 bases match TRBD1. After removal of 0 bases from V and 8 bases from J, the junction contained 7 bases not matched to a gene. The CDR3 length is 14 residues. CDR1 MNHEY and CDR2 SVGAGI come from the germline V gene. This CDR3 is CASSYSSGQLKQYF. The CDR3 DNA reads TGTGCCAGCAGTTACTCATCGGGACAGCTAAAGCAGTACTTC.

This clone was found many times. Other DNA sequences in the sample encode the same CDR3. The V gene is TRBV5-1, the J gene TRBJ1-1, with 7 bases fitting TRBD1. The CDR3 spans 14 residues. The germline CDR1 and CDR2 sequences are SGHRS and YFSETQ. Trimming at V came to 1 base and at J to 1 base, leaving 1 base not matched to a gene. The CDR3 sequence is CASSLTGANTEAFF. The CDR3 DNA follows: TGCGCCAGCAGCTTGACAGGGGCGAACACTGAAGCTTTCTTT.

This chain joins TRBV19 and TRBJ2-6; tentative D call: TRBD2 (6 bases). Trimming cost V 6 bases and J 0 bases, with 12 bases left between them. The CDR3 sequence is 16 residues long. The V gene's germline CDR1 is LNHDA and CDR2 SQIVND (reference sequence). The CDR3 here is CASRTRGYSGANVLTF. CDR3 nucleotide sequence: TGTGCCAGTAGGACTAGAGGGTACTCTGGGGCCAACGTCCTGACTTTC.

This chain uses TRBV7-6 with TRBJ2-1; 8 positions agree with TRBD2. The length of the CDR3 is 16 residues. V lost 3 bases, J lost 6 bases, and 10 bases stayed unmatched. Germline CDR1 and CDR2: SGHVS and FNYEAQ. Here the CDR3 DNA reads TGTGCCAGCAGCTTCCGTAGTAGCGGGACTTCCAATGAGCAGTTCTTC. Amino acids: CASSFRSSGTSNEQFF.

This clone was counted a single time. The J gene is TRBJ1-1, the V gene TRBV7-9; no definite D call. CDR1 and CDR2 from the germline V gene are SEHNR and FQNEAQ (reference sequence). Trimming removed 5 bases at V and 0 bases at J, with 7 bases between. The CDR3 runs 13 residues. CDR3 protein: CASSQDLNTEAFF. The CDR3 nucleotides are TGTGCCAGCAGCCAGGACCTGAACACTGAAGCTTTCTTT.

This clone was observed a single time. The V and J genes are TRBV28 and TRBJ1-1; no definite D call. The CDR3 has 15 amino acids. CDR1 and CDR2 from the germline V gene are MDHEN and SYDVKM. V lost 4 bases to trimming and J lost 5 bases, with 17 bases between them. In DNA, the CDR3 is TGTGCCAGCAGTTACCCGACACGGAGTAAAACTGAAGCTTTCTTT. Its translation: CASSYPTRSKTEAFF.